This TCR beta chain was identified during a study of blood T cell repertoires in COVID-19. For the study at large: Italy, Spain and the United States were the sources of the convalescent and acute COVID-19 samples. Nucleic acid was either cDNA or gDNA, and it came from T cells, B-cell-depleted T cells, or PBMCs.

Original data processing: Researchers report that nucleated cell counts were estimated from reference gene primer amplification. The repertoire was sequenced with immunoSEQ multiplex PCR; TCRdb's copy has only in-frame clones and lacks some. The V and J calls and the clone size are those of that table, but D and trimming were determined from the DNA. The top ten clones hold around 2.2% of a sample with around 49,000 clones, around 92% of them seen once. Germline V CDR1 and CDR2: KGHDR, SFDVKD. Trimming stripped 6 bases from V and 4 bases from J, with 13 bases between. The CDR3 sequence is 14 residues long.

Sequencing was performed on peripheral blood. This TCR came from a human donor in a cohort sampled during active COVID-19. The chain is built from TRBV24-1 and TRBJ2-3; D unresolved. The CDR3 DNA reads TGTGCCACCAGTCCCCGGAACCAGGCAGATACGCAGTATTTT. As protein: CATSPRNQADTQYF.